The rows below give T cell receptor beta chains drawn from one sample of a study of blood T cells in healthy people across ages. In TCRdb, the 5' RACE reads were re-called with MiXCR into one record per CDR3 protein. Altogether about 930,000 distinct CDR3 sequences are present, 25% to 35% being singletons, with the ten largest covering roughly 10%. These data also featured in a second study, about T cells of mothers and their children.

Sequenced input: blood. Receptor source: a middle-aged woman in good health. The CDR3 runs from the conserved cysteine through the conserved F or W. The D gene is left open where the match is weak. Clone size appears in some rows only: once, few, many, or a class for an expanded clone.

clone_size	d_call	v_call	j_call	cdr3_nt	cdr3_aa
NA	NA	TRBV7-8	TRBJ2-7	TGTGCCAGCAGCTTAGAAATGACAGCGGTCACCTACGAGCAGTACTTC	CASSLEMTAVTYEQYF
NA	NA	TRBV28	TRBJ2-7	TGTGCCAGCAGTTTGACCGGGGCCCCCTACGAGCAGTACTTC	CASSLTGAPYEQYF
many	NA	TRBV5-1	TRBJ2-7	TGCGCCAGCAGCAAGGTAGACTACGAGCAGTACTTC	CASSKVDYEQYF
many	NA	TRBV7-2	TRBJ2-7	TGTGCCGGGGGGACTCTGAGGGGCGAGCAGTACTTC	CAGGTLRGEQYF
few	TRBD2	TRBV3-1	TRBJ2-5	TGTGCCAGCAGCCAAGATCTAGGGCCTAGCGGGGACCTTCAAGAGACCCAGTACTTC	CASSQDLGPSGDLQETQYF
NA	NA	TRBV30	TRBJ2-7	TGTGCCTGGAGCGGAATCCTGACAGGTTTGTCCTACGAGCAGTACTTC	CAWSGILTGLSYEQYF
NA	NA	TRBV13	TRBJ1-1	TGTGCCAGCAGTCTATCGACCGCGGGAGGGGCTTTCTTT	CASSLSTAGGAFF
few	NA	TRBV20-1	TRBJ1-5	TGCAGTGCTAGTGATGGGGGGATCGGTCAGCCCCAGCATTTT	CSASDGGIGQPQHF
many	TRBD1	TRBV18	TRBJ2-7	TGTGCCAGCTCACCAAGTGTGGGACAGGGAGGGTCCTACGAGCAGTACTTC	CASSPSVGQGGSYEQYF
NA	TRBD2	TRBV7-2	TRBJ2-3	TGTACCAGCAGCTTAGTTTTTAGCGGGGGGGTCACAGATACGCAGTATTTT	CTSSLVFSGGVTDTQYF
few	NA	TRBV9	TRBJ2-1	TGTGCCAGCAGCGTTTCCGGGACTCCCTCCTACAATGAGCAGTTCTTC	CASSVSGTPSYNEQFF
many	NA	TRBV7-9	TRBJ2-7	TGTGCCAGCAGCCGGCCTCAGGGGGAGCAGTACTTC	CASSRPQGEQYF
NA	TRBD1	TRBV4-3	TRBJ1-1	TGCGCCAGCAGCCAAGATCGGGCGACAGGGACCAACACTGAAGCTTTCTTT	CASSQDRATGTNTEAFF
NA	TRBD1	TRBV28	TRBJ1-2	TGTGCCAGCAGTCCCGGGACAGGGGGCTTTAAGTATGGCTACACCTTC	CASSPGTGGFKYGYTF
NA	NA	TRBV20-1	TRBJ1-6	TGCAGTGCCCGGAATCAGGGGATAACGGATTCACCCCTCCACTTT	CSARNQGITDSPLHF
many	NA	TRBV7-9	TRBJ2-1	TGTGCCAGCAGCTTAAGTTCGGACAATGAGCAGTTCTTC	CASSLSSDNEQFF
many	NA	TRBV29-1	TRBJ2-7	TGCAGCGTTCAGACCTACGAGCAGTACTTC	CSVQTYEQYF
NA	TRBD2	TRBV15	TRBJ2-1	TGTGCCACCAGCATCCGACTAGCGGGGGGGCCTGAGCAGTTCTTC	CATSIRLAGGPEQFF